Following are 32 T cell receptor beta chains from one sample sequenced in a study of blood T cell repertoires in COVID-19. The repertoire was sequenced with immunoSEQ multiplex PCR; TCRdb's copy has only in-frame clones and lacks some. The data hold about 150,000 clones, with around 80% observed a single time. Sample: peripheral blood. The receptor source for this set is a human donor with acute or convalescent COVID-19. The donor label of this sample is uncertain.

This clone was seen only a few times. The V gene is TRBV29-1, the J gene TRBJ1-2; perhaps TRBD1 as D (6 bases). Germline loops: CDR1 SQVTM, CDR2 ANQGSEA. The length of the CDR3 is 11 residues. V was cut by 6 bases and J by 12 bases, with 17 bases left in between. CDR3 DNA: TGCAGCGTCCCATCCAGGGGCGAGAACACCTTC. Translation: CSVPSRGENTF.

The J gene is TRBJ1-5, the V gene TRBV15, with D uncertain. The CDR3 is 12 residues long. V was shortened by 0 bases and J by 11 bases, with 8 bases between the two germline ends. The germline V gene encodes CDR1 LNHNV and CDR2 YYDKDF (reference sequence). CDR3 amino acids: CATSRDPMAQHF. For the CDR3, the DNA is TGTGCCACCAGCAGAGATCCTATGGCCCAGCATTTT.

This clone occurred once. CDR3 sequence (DNA): TGTGCCAGCAGCGCTTCTAGGGCAGCGGTATATGGCTACACCTTC. It specifies CASSASRAAVYGYTF. The gene calls are TRBV9 and TRBJ1-2; D is unclear. This CDR3 spans 15 amino acids. V was pared by 3 bases and J by 5 bases, with 17 bases between. The V gene's germline CDR1 is SGDLS and CDR2 YYNGEE.

The chain carries TRBV19 and TRBJ1-4; D not certain. The ends were cut back, 4 bases at V and 4 bases at J, with 16 bases in the middle. The CDR3 has 16 residues. Germline CDR1 is LNHDA and CDR2 is SQIVND (reference sequence). The CDR3 coding sequence is TGTGCCAGTAGTACCATCTCGAACAGCTATAATGAAAAACTGTTTTTT. Protein product: CASSTISNSYNEKLFF.

This chain links TRBV19 with TRBJ2-7; 8 bases are shared with TRBD1. Trimming took 5 bases from V and 0 from J; bases not matched to a gene: 6. Germline-derived CDR1 and CDR2 are LNHDA and SQIVND (reference sequence). The CDR3 spans 15 residues. The CDR3 DNA follows: TGTGCCAGTAGTCGACAGGGGCCCTACTCCTACGAGCAGTACTTC. This gives the protein CASSRQGPYSYEQYF.

The J gene is TRBJ2-1, the V gene TRBV11-1, with TRBD1 matching 8 bases. The trim removed 5 bases at V and 4 bases at J, leaving 4 bases unmatched. This CDR3 comprises 14 residues. Germline V gene data show CDR1 as SGHAT and CDR2 as FQDESV (reference sequence). The chain's CDR3 is CASSRGQDYNEQFF. In DNA, the CDR3 is TGTGCCAGCAGCAGGGGACAGGATTACAATGAGCAGTTCTTC. The whole variable domain, filled in from reference TRBV11-1 and TRBJ2-1, reads EAEVAQSPRYKITEKSQAVAFWCDPISGHATLYWYRQILGQGPELLVQFQDESVVDDSQLPKDRFSAERLKGVDSTLKIQPAELGDSAMYLCASSRGQDYNEQFFGPGTRLTVL.

The gene calls are TRBV14 and TRBJ1-1; TRBD1 might be the D (5 bases). The CDR3 extends over 19 amino acids. The V and J ends lost 1 base and 0 bases respectively, with 21 bases between them. CDR1 is SGHDN, CDR2 FVKESK, per germline. The CDR3: CASSQVWGIGTGMNTEAFF. CDR3 nucleotides: TGTGCCAGCAGCCAAGTATGGGGAATAGGTACAGGTATGAACACTGAAGCTTTCTTT. The entire variable domain, with the rest obtained from reference TRBV14 and TRBJ1-1, is as follows: EAGVTQFPSHSVIEKGQTVTLRCDPISGHDNLYWYRRVMGKEIKFLLHFVKESKQDESGMPNNRFLAERTGGTYSTLKVQPAELEDSGVYFCASSQVWGIGTGMNTEAFFGQGTRLTVV.

This chain links TRBV5-1 with TRBJ2-5; 8 bases align to TRBD1. Germline CDR1 is SGHRS and CDR2 is YFSETQ. This CDR3 is 15 amino acids long. Trimming removed 0 bases from V and 4 bases from J; junction bases left unmatched: 5. CDR3 residues: CASSLGPRGRETQYF. CDR3 DNA: TGCGCCAGCAGCTTGGGGCCCAGGGGGCGAGAGACCCAGTACTTC.

The CDR3 DNA sequence: TGTGCCAGCAGCCGAGGAGGTCAGAACACTGAAGCTTTCTTT. Protein product: CASSRGGQNTEAFF. The J gene is TRBJ1-1, the V gene TRBV3-1 (or the pseudogene TRBV3-2); D is unresolved. Trimming pared 4 bases from V and 1 base from J, leaving 10 bases between. CDR3 length equals 14 residues. Germline CDR1 LGHDT, CDR2 YNNKEL (reference sequence).

The rearrangement uses TRBV30 and TRBJ2-7, with D possibly being TRBD1 (5 bases). The V gene's germline CDR1 is GTSNPN and CDR2 SVGIG (reference sequence). The CDR3 runs 13 residues. V shed 2 bases and J shed 4 bases, with 12 bases lying between them. This CDR3 is CAWSRGHMYEQYF. The CDR3 coding sequence is TGTGCCTGGAGTCGAGGACATATGTACGAGCAGTACTTC. The entire variable domain, with the rest obtained from reference TRBV30 and TRBJ2-7, is as follows: SQTIHQWPATLVQPVGSPLSLECTVEGTSNPNLYWYRQAAGRGLQLLFYSVGIGQISSEVPQNLSASRPQDRQFILSSKKLLLSDSGFYLCAWSRGHMYEQYFGPGTRLTVT.

The CDR3 reads CASRRQWGANYGYTF. The CDR3 DNA is TGTGCCAGTAGGCGACAGTGGGGGGCTAACTATGGCTACACCTTC. This chain uses TRBV19 with TRBJ1-2; D possibly corresponds to TRBD1 (5 bases). The CDR3 contains 15 residues. Per the germline V gene, CDR1 is LNHDA and CDR2 is SQIVND (reference sequence). V lost 6 bases and J 0 bases, leaving 14 bases between the germline ends.

The chain joins TRBV4-1 to TRBJ2-5, with 9 nucleotides matching TRBD1. V was clipped by 0 bases and J by 6 bases; unmatched bases: 5. This CDR3 region has 15 residues. CDR1 MGHRA and CDR2 YSYEKL come from the germline V gene. CDR3 loop: CASSQEGGQGKTQYF. In DNA, the CDR3 is TGCGCCAGCAGCCAAGAGGGGGGACAGGGAAAGACCCAGTACTTC.

The chain carries TRBV29-1 and TRBJ2-7; possibly TRBD1 for D (7 bases). The V end was cut by 5 bases, the J end by 3 bases, with 14 bases between. The CDR3 sequence is 13 residues long. CDR1 is SQVTM and CDR2 is ANQGSEA in the germline V gene. CDR3 in DNA: TGCAGCGTTCAGGGGGTCGGGGGCTACGAGCAGTACTTC. This sequence encodes CSVQGVGGYEQYF.

This rearrangement joins TRBV4-2 to TRBJ1-2; unclear D gene. Trimming took 0 bases from V and 4 from J, leaving 9 bases between them. The germline V gene has CDR1 LGHNA and CDR2 YNFKEQ. The CDR3 spans 14 residues. This CDR3 is CASSQDARFYGYTF. The CDR3 DNA sequence: TGTGCCAGCAGCCAAGATGCCAGGTTCTATGGCTACACCTTC.

The V gene is TRBV2, the J gene TRBJ2-7; weak D call: TRBD1 (5 bases). The CDR3 length is 13 residues. The germline V gene has CDR1 SNHLY and CDR2 FYNNEI. V lost 5 bases and J lost 5, with 13 bases in between. CDR3 residues: CASSIRVGNEQYF. DNA for the CDR3: TGTGCCAGCAGTATCAGGGTTGGGAACGAGCAGTACTTC.

The rearrangement uses TRBV7-2 and TRBJ1-3; D possibly corresponds to TRBD1 (5 bases). Germline CDR1 and CDR2: SGHTA and FQGNSA. With 4 bases removed from V and 0 bases from J, the gap between germline ends came to 16 bases. The CDR3 totals 17 residues. The CDR3 reads CASSSQGVVSSGNTIYF. CDR3 DNA: TGTGCCAGCAGCTCCCAAGGGGTCGTGAGCTCTGGAAACACCATATATTTT.

V is TRBV28 and J is TRBJ1-2; tentative D call: TRBD1 (6 bases). With 3 bases removed from V and 4 bases from J, the gap between germline ends came to 12 bases. CDR3 length: 14 residues. Germline CDR1 MDHEN, CDR2 SYDVKM. CDR3 bases: TGTGCCAGCAGTTTGGACAGCATACTCTATGGCTACACCTTC. Its protein is CASSLDSILYGYTF.

This chain joins TRBV7-6 and TRBJ2-1; tentatively, D is TRBD2 (5 bases). Between the trimmed V and J ends, which lost 5 bases and 0 bases, there was a span of 11 bases. The CDR3 totals 15 residues. CDR1 SGHVS and CDR2 FNYEAQ come from the germline V gene. DNA of the CDR3: TGTGCCAGCAGCCAGTCGGGGAGCTCCTACAATGAGCAGTTCTTC. Translated, it gives CASSQSGSSYNEQFF.

The V and J genes are TRBV5-6 and TRBJ1-2; D uncertain. The CDR3 contains 14 residues. V dropped 2 bases and J dropped 7 bases, with 15 bases sitting between them. Germline lookup yields CDR1 SGHDT and CDR2 YYEEEE. The DNA of the CDR3 is TGTGCCAGCAGCTTAATGAGGGTTCCTGGTGGCTACACCTTC. Protein: CASSLMRVPGGYTF. Drawing the rest from reference TRBV5-6 and TRBJ1-2, the complete variable domain is DAGVTQSPTHLIKTRGQQVTLRCSPKSGHDTVSWYQQALGQGPQFIFQYYEEEERQRGNFPDRFSGHQFPNYSSELNVNALLLGDSALYLCASSLMRVPGGYTFGSGTRLTVV.

The V and J genes are TRBV6-5 and TRBJ2-5; D not resolved. Germline assignment: CDR1 MNHEY and CDR2 SVGAGI. Between the trimmed V and J ends, which lost 2 bases and 2 bases, there was a span of 12 bases. The CDR3 runs 15 residues. The CDR3 sequence: CASSYASAAQETQYF. The CDR3 DNA reads TGTGCCAGCAGTTACGCCAGCGCGGCGCAAGAGACCCAGTACTTC.

This sequence joins TRBV2 and TRBJ2-1, with D tentatively TRBD1 (6 bases). The CDR3 extends over 13 amino acids. The ends were cut back, 7 bases at V and 5 bases at J, with 12 bases in the middle. Germline lookup yields CDR1 SNHLY and CDR2 FYNNEI. The CDR3 DNA reads TGTGCCAGCAAGCTAGGACAGCACAATGAGCAGTTCTTC. This encodes CASKLGQHNEQFF.

The CDR3 spells CASSLLPQGNEQFF. The CDR3, as DNA: TGTGCCAGCAGCCTCCTACCCCAGGGCAATGAGCAGTTCTTC. The chain recombines TRBV7-2 with TRBJ2-1; a weak D match, TRBD1 (5 bases). The CDR3 runs to 14 residues. CDR1 is SGHTA and CDR2 is FQGNSA in the germline V gene. V dropped 5 bases and J dropped 6 bases, with 14 bases sitting between them.

The chain couples TRBV15 to TRBJ1-2; the D gene is possibly TRBD1 (6 bases). Trimming pared 0 bases from V and 2 bases from J, leaving 10 bases between. The CDR3 extends over 15 amino acids. Germline assignment: CDR1 LNHNV and CDR2 YYDKDF (reference sequence). For the CDR3, the DNA is TGTGCCACCAGCAGAGATCCGGGGACAAACTATGGCTACACCTTC. Translation gives CATSRDPGTNYGYTF.

The genes are TRBV6-5 and TRBJ1-4, with a tentative D call TRBD1 (6 bases). Trimming took off 4 bases at V and 5 bases at J, with 11 bases between the two ends. Germline loops: CDR1 MNHEY, CDR2 SVGAGI. The CDR3 length is 14 residues. In DNA, the CDR3 is TGTGCCAGCAGTTCGGGACAACTAAATGAAAAACTGTTTTTT. Protein: CASSSGQLNEKLFF.

The chain uses TRBV5-4 and TRBJ2-7; no definite D call. This CDR3 spans 14 amino acids. The V gene lost 4 bases and the J gene lost 4 bases, with 15 bases spanning the gap. The germline gives CDR1 SGHNT, CDR2 YYREEE (reference sequence). The CDR3 DNA is TGTGCCAGCAGCGCTAGAGTGTCGCGGTACGAGCAGTACTTC. The encoded protein is CASSARVSRYEQYF.

The rearrangement links TRBV30 to TRBJ1-1, with a tentative D call TRBD1 (5 bases). This CDR3 has 15 residues. The V end lost 3 bases, the J end lost 0 bases, and 14 bases lay between the germline ends. From germline, CDR1 is GTSNPN and CDR2 SVGIG (reference sequence). The CDR3 bases are TGTGCCTGGAGGCGGGGGAACAGGCTGAACACTGAAGCTTTCTTT. Translated, it gives CAWRRGNRLNTEAFF.

The gene calls are TRBV19 and TRBJ1-1; possibly TRBD1 for D (5 bases). V shed 0 bases and J shed 5 bases, with 16 bases lying between them. This CDR3 has 16 amino acids. The germline CDR1 and CDR2 sequences are LNHDA and SQIVND (reference sequence). CDR3 sequence (DNA): TGTGCCAGTAGTATAGATCTGGGCAGGGTGGGAACTGAAGCTTTCTTT. As protein: CASSIDLGRVGTEAFF.

The sample holds a few counts of this clone. V and J are TRBV5-1 and TRBJ2-1; D unresolved. Trimming shortened V by 1 base and J by 0 bases, and 8 bases separated the two germline ends. Looked up from germline, CDR1 is SGHRS and CDR2 is YFSETQ. The CDR3 has 15 residues. The CDR3 region has the DNA TGCGCCAGCAGCTTGCACGGTAGCTCCTACAATGAGCAGTTCTTC. Amino acids: CASSLHGSSYNEQFF.

This chain uses TRBV27 with TRBJ1-4; D is perhaps TRBD1 (6 bases). The CDR3 loop spans 15 amino acids. V lost 5 bases, J lost 0 bases, and 10 bases lay in between. Germline assignment: CDR1 MNHEY and CDR2 SMNVEV (reference sequence). The CDR3 coding sequence is TGTGCCAGCAGTACGAACAGGGCAACTAATGAAAAACTGTTTTTT. Its translation: CASSTNRATNEKLFF.

This clone was counted once. The chain has TRBV7-2 and TRBJ1-5; unclear D gene. The ends were cut back, 1 base at V and 4 bases at J, with 8 bases in the middle. Germline values: CDR1 SGHTA, CDR2 FQGNSA. This CDR3 spans 14 amino acids. The CDR3 loop is CASSLGAKNQPQHF. In DNA form, the CDR3 reads TGTGCCAGCAGCTTAGGGGCCAAAAATCAGCCCCAGCATTTT.

This clone was detected a few times. The chain couples TRBV24-1 to TRBJ2-7, with TRBD1 matching 9 bases. The CDR3 runs to 17 residues. The junction had 13 bases not matched to a gene; V was cut back by 4 bases and J by 4 bases. Germline CDR1 KGHDR, CDR2 SFDVKD. The CDR3 region is CATSELDRDRESYEQYF. The CDR3, as DNA: TGTGCCACCAGTGAACTTGACCGGGACAGGGAATCGTACGAGCAGTACTTC.

This rearrangement joins TRBV4-2 to TRBJ2-7, with unresolved D. The germline V gene has CDR1 LGHNA and CDR2 YNFKEQ. The CDR3 contains 13 residues. V lost 0 bases and J 2 bases, leaving 5 bases between the germline ends. For the CDR3, the DNA is TGTGCCAGCAGCCAAGAGTCGGCCTACGAGCAGTACTTC. Translating it yields CASSQESAYEQYF.